This T cell receptor beta chain appears in the sequencing data of a study of blood T cell repertoires in COVID-19. As for the study in general: Acute and convalescent COVID-19 samples came from the United States, Italy and Spain. From T cells, B-cell-depleted T cells, or PBMCs came the material, which was cDNA or gDNA.

V was clipped by 2 bases and J by 5 bases, with 20 bases between them. The CDR3 extends over 18 amino acids. Seattle researchers signed up patients amid active infection and tracked them longitudinally. In the original processing: Nucleated cell counts were estimated from reference gene primer amplification. Only in-frame clones appear in the TCRdb table, and some are missing; sequencing was by immunoSEQ multiplex PCR. The D gene and trimming were derived from the DNA, and the V and J assignments and clone size from that table. The sample records fewer than 300,000 clones, more than 75% being singletons.

The chain employs TRBV5-7 and TRBJ1-6; no clear D. TRBV5-7 is assigned to the ORF class and has an uncertain function. The TCR sequence derives from a man aged 45-65 years with COVID-19, enrolled during active disease. Sequenced sample: peripheral blood. The CDR3 DNA reads TGTGCCAGCAGCTTCCGACGGACTGATCGGGGAAATAATTCACCCCTCCACTTT. It is translated as CASSFRRTDRGNNSPLHF.